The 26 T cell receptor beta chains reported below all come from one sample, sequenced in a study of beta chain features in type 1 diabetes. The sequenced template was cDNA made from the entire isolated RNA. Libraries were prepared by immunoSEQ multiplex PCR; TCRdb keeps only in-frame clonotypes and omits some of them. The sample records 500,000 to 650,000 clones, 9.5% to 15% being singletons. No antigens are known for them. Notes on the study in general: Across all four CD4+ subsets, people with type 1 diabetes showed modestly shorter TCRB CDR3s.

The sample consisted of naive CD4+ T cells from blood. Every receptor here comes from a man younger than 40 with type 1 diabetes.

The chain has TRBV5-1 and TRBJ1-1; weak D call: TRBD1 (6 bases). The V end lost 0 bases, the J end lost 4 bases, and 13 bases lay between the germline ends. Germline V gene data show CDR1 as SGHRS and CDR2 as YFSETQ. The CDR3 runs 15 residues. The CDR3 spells CASSLVPGASTEAFF. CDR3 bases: TGCGCCAGCAGCTTGGTTCCGGGGGCGAGCACTGAAGCTTTCTTT.

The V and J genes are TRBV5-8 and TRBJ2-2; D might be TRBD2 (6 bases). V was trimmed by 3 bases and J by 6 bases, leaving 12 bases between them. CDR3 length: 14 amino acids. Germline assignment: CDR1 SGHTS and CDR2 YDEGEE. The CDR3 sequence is CASSWGVEPGELFF. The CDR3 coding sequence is TGTGCCAGCAGCTGGGGGGTAGAACCCGGGGAGCTGTTTTTT.

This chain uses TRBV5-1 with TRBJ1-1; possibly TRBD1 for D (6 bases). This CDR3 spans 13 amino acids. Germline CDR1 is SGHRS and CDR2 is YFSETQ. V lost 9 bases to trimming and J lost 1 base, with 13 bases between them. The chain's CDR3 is CATAGTPNTEAFF. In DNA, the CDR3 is TGCGCCACCGCCGGGACACCGAACACTGAAGCTTTCTTT.

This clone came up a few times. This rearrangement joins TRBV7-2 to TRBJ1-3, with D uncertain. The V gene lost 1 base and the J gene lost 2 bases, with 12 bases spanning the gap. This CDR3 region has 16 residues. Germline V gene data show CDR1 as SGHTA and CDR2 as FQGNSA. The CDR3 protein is CASSLESAVTGNTIYF. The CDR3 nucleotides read TGTGCCAGCAGCTTAGAGTCGGCGGTTACTGGAAACACCATATATTTT.

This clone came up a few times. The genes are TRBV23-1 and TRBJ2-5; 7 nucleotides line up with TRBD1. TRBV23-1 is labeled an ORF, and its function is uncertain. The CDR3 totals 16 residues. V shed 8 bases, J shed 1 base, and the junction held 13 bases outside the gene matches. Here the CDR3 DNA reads TGCGCCAGCCCGAGTTGGGACAGACAATTCCAAGAGACCCAGTACTTC. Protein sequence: CASPSWDRQFQETQYF.

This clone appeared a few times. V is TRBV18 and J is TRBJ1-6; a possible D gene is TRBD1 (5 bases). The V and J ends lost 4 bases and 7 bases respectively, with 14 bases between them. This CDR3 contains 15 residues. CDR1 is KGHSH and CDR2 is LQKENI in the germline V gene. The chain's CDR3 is CASSLAGTANSPLHF. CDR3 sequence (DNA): TGTGCCAGCTCACTTGCCGGGACGGCAAATTCACCCCTCCACTTT.

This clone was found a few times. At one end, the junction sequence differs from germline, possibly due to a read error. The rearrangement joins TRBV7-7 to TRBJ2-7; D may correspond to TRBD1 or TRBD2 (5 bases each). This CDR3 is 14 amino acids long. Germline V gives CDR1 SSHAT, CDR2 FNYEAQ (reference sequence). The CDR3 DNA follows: TGTGCTAGCAGCGAGGGACCGCAGAGCCACGAGCAGTACTTC. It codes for CASSEGPQSHEQYF.

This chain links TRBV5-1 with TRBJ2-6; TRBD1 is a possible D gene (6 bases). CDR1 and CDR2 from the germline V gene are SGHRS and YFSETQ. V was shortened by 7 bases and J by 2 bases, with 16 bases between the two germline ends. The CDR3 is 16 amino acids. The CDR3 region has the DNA TGCGCCAGCGAGACAGGCGCCCGGGCTGGGGCCAACGTCCTGACTTTC. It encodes CASETGARAGANVLTF.

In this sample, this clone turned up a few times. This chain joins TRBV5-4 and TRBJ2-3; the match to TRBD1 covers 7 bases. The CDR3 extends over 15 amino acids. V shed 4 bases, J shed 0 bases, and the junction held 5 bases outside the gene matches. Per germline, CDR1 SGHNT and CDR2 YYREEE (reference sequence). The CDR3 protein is CASSPVTGSTDTQYF. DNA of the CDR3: TGTGCCAGCAGCCCAGTGACAGGGAGCACAGATACGCAGTATTTT.

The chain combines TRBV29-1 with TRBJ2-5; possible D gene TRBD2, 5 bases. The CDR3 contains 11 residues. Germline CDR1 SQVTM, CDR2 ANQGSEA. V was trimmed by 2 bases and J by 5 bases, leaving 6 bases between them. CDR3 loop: CSVEPGETQYF. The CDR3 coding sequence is TGCAGCGTTGAACCGGGGGAGACCCAGTACTTC.

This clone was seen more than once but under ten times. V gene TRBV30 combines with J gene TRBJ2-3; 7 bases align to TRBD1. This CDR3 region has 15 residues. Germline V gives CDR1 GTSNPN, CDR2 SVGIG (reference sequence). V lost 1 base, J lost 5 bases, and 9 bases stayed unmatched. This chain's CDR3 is CAWSGTGSFGDTQYF. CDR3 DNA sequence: TGTGCCTGGAGTGGGACAGGCAGTTTCGGAGATACGCAGTATTTT.

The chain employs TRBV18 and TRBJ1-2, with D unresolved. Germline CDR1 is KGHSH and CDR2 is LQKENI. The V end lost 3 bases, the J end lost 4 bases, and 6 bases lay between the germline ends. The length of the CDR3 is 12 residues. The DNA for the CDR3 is TGTGCCAGCTCACCGATGTCCTATGGCTACACCTTC. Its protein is CASSPMSYGYTF.

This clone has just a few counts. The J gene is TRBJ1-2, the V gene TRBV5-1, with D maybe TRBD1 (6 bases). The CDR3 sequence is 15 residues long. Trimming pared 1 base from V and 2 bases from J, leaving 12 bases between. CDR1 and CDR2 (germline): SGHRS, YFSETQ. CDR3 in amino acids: CASSLMTGQNYGYTF. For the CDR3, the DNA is TGCGCCAGCAGCTTGATGACAGGACAAAACTATGGCTACACCTTC.

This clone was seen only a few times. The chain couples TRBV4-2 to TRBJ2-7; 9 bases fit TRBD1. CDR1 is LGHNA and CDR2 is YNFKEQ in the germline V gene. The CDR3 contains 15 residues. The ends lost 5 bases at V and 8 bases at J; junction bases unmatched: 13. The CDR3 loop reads CASSEAGQGTTQQYF. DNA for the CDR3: TGTGCCAGCAGCGAAGCGGGACAGGGCACTACGCAGCAGTACTTC.

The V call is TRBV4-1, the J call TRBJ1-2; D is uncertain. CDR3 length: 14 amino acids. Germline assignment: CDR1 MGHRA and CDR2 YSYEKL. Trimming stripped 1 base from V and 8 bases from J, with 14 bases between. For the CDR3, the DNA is TGCGCCAGCAGCCAAGTTGCCGGGTCGCAAGGCTACACCTTC. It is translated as CASSQVAGSQGYTF.

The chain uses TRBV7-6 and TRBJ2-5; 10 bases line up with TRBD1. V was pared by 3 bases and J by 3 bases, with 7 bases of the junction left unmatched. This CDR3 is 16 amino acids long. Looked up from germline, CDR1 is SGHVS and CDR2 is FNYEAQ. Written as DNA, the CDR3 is TGTGCCAGCAGCTTTGATGGGGGACAGGGGAAAGAGACCCAGTACTTC. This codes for CASSFDGGQGKETQYF.

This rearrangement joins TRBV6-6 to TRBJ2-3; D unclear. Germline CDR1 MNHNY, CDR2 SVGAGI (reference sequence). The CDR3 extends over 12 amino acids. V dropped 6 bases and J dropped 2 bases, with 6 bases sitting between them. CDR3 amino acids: CASRGYTDTQYF. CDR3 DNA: TGTGCCAGCAGAGGTTACACAGATACGCAGTATTTT.

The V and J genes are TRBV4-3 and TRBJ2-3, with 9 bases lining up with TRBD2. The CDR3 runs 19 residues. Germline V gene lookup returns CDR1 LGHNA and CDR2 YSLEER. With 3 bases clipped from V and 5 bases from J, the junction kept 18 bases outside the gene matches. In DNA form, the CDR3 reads TGCGCCAGCAGCCATCTAGGGGTAGCGGGGGCGCCGGTTAAAGATACGCAGTATTTT. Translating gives CASSHLGVAGAPVKDTQYF.

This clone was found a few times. The CDR3 DNA reads as TGTGCCATCAGTCTTCTCAGGGGCGAAGCTTTCTTT. It encodes CAISLLRGEAFF. The chain is built from TRBV10-3 and TRBJ1-1; D perhaps matches TRBD1 (6 bases). The CDR3 has 12 residues. V lost 5 bases and J 8 bases, leaving 12 bases between the germline ends. The germline CDR1 and CDR2 sequences are ENHRY and SYGVKD.

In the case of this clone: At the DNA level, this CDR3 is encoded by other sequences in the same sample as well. CDR3 nucleotides: TGTGCCAGCAGCGTAGGGGGGGCAGAAGAGACCCAGTACTTC. It encodes CASSVGGAEETQYF. This chain joins TRBV9 and TRBJ2-5; possibly TRBD1 or TRBD2 for D (6 bases each). V lost 0 bases to trimming and J lost 3 bases, with 9 bases between them. Germline CDR1 reads SGDLS; CDR2 reads YYNGEE. The CDR3 loop spans 14 amino acids.

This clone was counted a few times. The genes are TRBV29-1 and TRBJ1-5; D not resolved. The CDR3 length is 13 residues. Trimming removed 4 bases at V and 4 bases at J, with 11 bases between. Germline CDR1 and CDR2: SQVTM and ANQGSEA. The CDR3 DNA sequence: TGCAGCGTTGCTTTGGGCGGAAATCAGCCCCAGCATTTT. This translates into CSVALGGNQPQHF.

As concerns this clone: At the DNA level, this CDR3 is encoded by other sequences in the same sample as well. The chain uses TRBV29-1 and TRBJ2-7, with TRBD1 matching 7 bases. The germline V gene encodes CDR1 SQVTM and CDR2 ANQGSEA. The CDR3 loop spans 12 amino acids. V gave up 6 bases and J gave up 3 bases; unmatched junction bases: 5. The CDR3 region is CSVEGQSYEQYF. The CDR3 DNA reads TGCAGCGTCGAGGGACAGAGCTACGAGCAGTACTTC.

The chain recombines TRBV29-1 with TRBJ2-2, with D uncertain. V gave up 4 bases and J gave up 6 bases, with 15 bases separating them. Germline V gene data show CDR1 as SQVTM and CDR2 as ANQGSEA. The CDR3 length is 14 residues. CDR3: CSVGEQFNAGELFF. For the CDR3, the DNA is TGCAGCGTTGGGGAACAGTTTAATGCCGGGGAGCTGTTTTTT.

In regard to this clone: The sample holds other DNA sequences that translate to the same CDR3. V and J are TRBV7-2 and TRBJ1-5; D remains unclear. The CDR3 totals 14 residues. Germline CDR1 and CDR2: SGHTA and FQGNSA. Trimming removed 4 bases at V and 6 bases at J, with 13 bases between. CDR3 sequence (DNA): TGTGCCAGCAGCTCCCCGGGCACGGGTCAGCCCCAGCATTTT. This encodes CASSSPGTGQPQHF.

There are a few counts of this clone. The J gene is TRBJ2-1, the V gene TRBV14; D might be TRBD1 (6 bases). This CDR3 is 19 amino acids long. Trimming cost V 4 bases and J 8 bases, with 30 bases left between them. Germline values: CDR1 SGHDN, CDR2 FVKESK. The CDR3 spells CASSPKRDFQGWVWHEQFF. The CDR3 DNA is TGTGCCAGCAGCCCAAAAAGAGACTTCCAGGGGTGGGTTTGGCATGAGCAGTTCTTC.

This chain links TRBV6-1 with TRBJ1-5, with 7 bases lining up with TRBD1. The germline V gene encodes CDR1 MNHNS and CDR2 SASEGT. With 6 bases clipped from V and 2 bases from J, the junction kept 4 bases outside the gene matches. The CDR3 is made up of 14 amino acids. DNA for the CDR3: TGTGCCAGCAGCTGGGACAGTGGCAATCAGCCCCAGCATTTT. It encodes CASSWDSGNQPQHF.